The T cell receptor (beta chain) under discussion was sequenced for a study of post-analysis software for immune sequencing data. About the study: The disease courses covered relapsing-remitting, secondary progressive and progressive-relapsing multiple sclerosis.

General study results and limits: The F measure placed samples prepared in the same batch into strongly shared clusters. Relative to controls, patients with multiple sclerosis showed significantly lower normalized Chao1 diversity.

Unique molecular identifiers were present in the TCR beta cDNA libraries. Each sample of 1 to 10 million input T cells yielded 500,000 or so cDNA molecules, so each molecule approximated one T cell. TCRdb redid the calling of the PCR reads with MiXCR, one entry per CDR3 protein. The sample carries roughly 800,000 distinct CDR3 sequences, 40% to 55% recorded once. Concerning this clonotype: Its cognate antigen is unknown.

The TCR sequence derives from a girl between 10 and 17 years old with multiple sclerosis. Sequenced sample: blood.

The CDR3 DNA is TGTGCCAGCAGTGAAAACCTAGGGTGGGGAGAGACCCAGTACTTC. Amino acids: CASSENLGWGETQYF. The chain joins TRBV6-1 to TRBJ2-5; no clear D. The CDR3 length is 15 residues. Germline V gene sequence: CDR1 MNHNS, CDR2 SASEGT. Trimming shortened V by 2 bases and J by 4 bases, and 14 bases separated the two germline ends.